The clone carrying this T cell receptor (beta chain) turned up a few times. Naive, central memory, regulatory and stem cell-like memory cells within the CD4+ compartment were sorted using CD45RO/CCR7/CD25/CD127/CD95/CD27. Purity above 95% was achieved in all sorted populations. The sample belongs to a study of beta chain features in type 1 diabetes. Investigators reverse transcribed all isolated RNA, so they sequenced expressed TCRB transcripts. Regulatory, naive and central memory T cell samples averaged approximately 3.3 million reads. Only in-frame clones appear in the TCRdb table, and some are missing; sequencing was by immunoSEQ multiplex PCR. This sample has 500,000 to 700,000 clones, with less than 20% found just once. Sample: naive CD4+ T cells from blood. The TCR comes from a man aged 18-30 years in good health.

CDR3 in DNA: TGTGCCAGCAGCCCAGGGCTAAACACTGAAGCTTTCTTT. Amino acid sequence: CASSPGLNTEAFF. This chain links TRBV6-1 with TRBJ1-1, with D possibly being TRBD1 (5 bases). Germline V gene sequence: CDR1 MNHNS, CDR2 SASEGT. The length of the CDR3 is 13 residues. V lost 6 bases, J lost 2 bases, and 10 bases lay in between.